The TCR beta chain under discussion was sequenced for a study of blood T cell repertoires in COVID-19. This clone turned up a few times. Produced via immunoSEQ multiplex PCR; TCRdb's table is partial and in-frame only. The table records some 190,000 clones, 80% of them present only once. The study assigned cohorts using participant-reported clinical history. The CDR3 extends over 15 amino acids. Germline lookup yields CDR1 LGHNA and CDR2 YSLEER. Germline trimming cut 4 bases from V and 9 bases from J; bases unmatched to any gene: 7. The clonotype was recovered from a man between 60 and 70 years old who had been exposed to COVID-19. V and J are TRBV4-3 and TRBJ2-1; 12 bases map to TRBD2. The sequenced material came from PBMCs or T cells enriched from blood (not recorded which). Here the CDR3 DNA reads TGCGCCAGCAGCCCGACTAGCGGGAGAGGTGGTGAGCAGTTCTTC. Protein: CASSPTSGRGGEQFF.